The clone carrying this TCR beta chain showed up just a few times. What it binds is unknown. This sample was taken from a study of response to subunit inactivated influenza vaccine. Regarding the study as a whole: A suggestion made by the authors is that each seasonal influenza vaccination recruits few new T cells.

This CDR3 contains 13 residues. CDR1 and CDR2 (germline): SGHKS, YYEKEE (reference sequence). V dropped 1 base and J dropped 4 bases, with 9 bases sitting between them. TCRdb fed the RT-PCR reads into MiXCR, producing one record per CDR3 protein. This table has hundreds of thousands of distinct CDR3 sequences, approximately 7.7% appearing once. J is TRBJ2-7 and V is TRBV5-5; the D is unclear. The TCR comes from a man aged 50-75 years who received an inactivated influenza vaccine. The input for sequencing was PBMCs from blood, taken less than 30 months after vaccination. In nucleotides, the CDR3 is TGTGCCAGCAGCTTGCCGCGACGGTACGAGCAGTACTTC. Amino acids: CASSLPRRYEQYF. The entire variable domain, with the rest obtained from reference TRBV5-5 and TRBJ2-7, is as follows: DAGVTQSPTHLIKTRGQQVTLRCSPISGHKSVSWYQQVLGQGPQFIFQYYEKEERGRGNFPDRFSARQFPNYSSELNVNALLLGDSALYLCASSLPRRYEQYFGPGTRLTVT.